Below, 6 T cell receptor beta chains from the same sample are listed, as sequenced in a study of blood T cell repertoires in COVID-19. Clones were read by immunoSEQ multiplex PCR, and TCRdb kept only the in-frame ones, dropping some. Of approximately 300,000 clones listed, approximately 90% are singletons. Sequenced sample: peripheral blood. These receptors were collected from a woman aged 40 to 50 with acute or convalescent COVID-19.

The V gene is TRBV28, the J gene TRBJ1-4, with 7 bases identical to TRBD1. Germline V gene sequence: CDR1 MDHEN, CDR2 SYDVKM. Trimming removed 5 bases from V and 4 bases from J; junction bases left unmatched: 7. This CDR3 is built from 15 residues. The CDR3 loop is CASSPRQGGNEKLFF. In DNA form, the CDR3 reads TGTGCCAGCAGTCCCCGACAGGGAGGTAATGAAAAACTGTTTTTT. The complete variable domain, with remaining parts taken from reference TRBV28 and TRBJ1-4, reads DVKVTQSSRYLVKRTGEKVFLECVQDMDHENMFWYRQDPGLGLRLIYFSYDVKMKEKGDIPEGYSVSREKKERFSLILESASTNQTSMYLCASSPRQGGNEKLFFGSGTQLSVL.

The chain joins TRBV18 to TRBJ2-7; TRBD1 agrees at 12 bases. The V gene's germline CDR1 is KGHSH and CDR2 LQKENI. This CDR3 has 15 amino acids. The trim removed 3 bases at V and 1 base at J, leaving 1 base unmatched. CDR3 loop: CASSPGQGASYEQYV. DNA of the CDR3: TGTGCCAGCTCACCGGGACAGGGGGCTTCCTACGAGCAGTACGTC.

This rearrangement joins TRBV19 to TRBJ2-3; tentatively, D is TRBD1 (6 bases). The V gene's germline CDR1 is LNHDA and CDR2 SQIVND (reference sequence). CDR3 length equals 16 residues. The V end lost 5 bases, the J end lost 0 bases, and 15 bases lay between the germline ends. Here the CDR3 DNA reads TGTGCCAGTAGTCCTACAGGGCGGTCTAGCACAGATACGCAGTATTTT. Residues: CASSPTGRSSTDTQYF.

The V gene is TRBV10-3, the J gene TRBJ2-5, with D perhaps matching TRBD2 (6 bases). The CDR3 runs to 15 residues. Germline CDR1 is ENHRY and CDR2 is SYGVKD. Trimming pared 6 bases from V and 7 bases from J, leaving 21 bases between. CDR3 in amino acids: CAISHSGETGSTQYF. CDR3 nucleotide sequence: TGTGCCATCAGCCATTCGGGAGAGACGGGCTCGACCCAGTACTTC.

This clone was counted only a few times. The chain links TRBV24-1 to TRBJ1-3, with 7 nucleotides matching TRBD1. The CDR3 length is 17 residues. Germline V gene sequence: CDR1 KGHDR, CDR2 SFDVKD. With 6 bases clipped from V and 0 bases from J, the junction kept 10 bases outside the gene matches. The CDR3 loop reads CATSHRDREPSGNTIYF. For the CDR3, the DNA is TGTGCCACCAGTCACCGGGACAGAGAGCCCTCTGGAAACACCATATATTTT.

This chain links TRBV7-8 with TRBJ2-5; 10 bases line up with TRBD2. Germline CDR1 SGHVS, CDR2 FQNEAQ. This CDR3 is 17 amino acids long. The junction had 7 bases not matched to a gene; V was cut back by 1 base and J by 2 bases. The CDR3 spells CASSLELSGGPQETQYF. The CDR3 DNA sequence: TGTGCCAGCAGCTTAGAGCTTAGCGGGGGGCCGCAAGAGACCCAGTACTTC.